The present T cell receptor (beta chain) was sequenced within a study of T-cell memory formation after mild COVID-19. TCRdb re-derived calls from the 5' RACE reads in MiXCR, one entry per CDR3 protein. The sample lists fewer than 500,000 distinct CDR3 sequences, roughly 23% seen once, with approximately 13% in the top ten. This clonotype has just a few counts. The CDR3 length is 14 residues. This clonotype was sampled from an adult woman who had mild COVID-19 (a few samples of this study predate the infection). Cell type and time point are not known. V gene TRBV21-1 combines with J gene TRBJ2-7; the listed D gene, TRBD1, was not tested against the DNA. TRBV21-1 is described as a pseudogene. The sample comprised PBMCs or a T cell subset sorted from them (not recorded which). CDR3 in amino acids: CASSYPVGREEQYF. CDR3 nucleotide sequence: TGTGCCAGCAGCTATCCTGTTGGCCGGGAGGAGCAGTACTTC.